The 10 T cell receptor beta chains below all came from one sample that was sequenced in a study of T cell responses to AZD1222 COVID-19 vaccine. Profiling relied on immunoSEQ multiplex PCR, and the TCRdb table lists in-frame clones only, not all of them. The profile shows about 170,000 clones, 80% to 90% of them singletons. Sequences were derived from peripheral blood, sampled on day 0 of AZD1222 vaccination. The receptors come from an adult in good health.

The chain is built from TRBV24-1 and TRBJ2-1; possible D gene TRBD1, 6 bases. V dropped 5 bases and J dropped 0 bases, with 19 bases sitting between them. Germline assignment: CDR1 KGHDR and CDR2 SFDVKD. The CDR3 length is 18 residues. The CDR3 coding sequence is TGTGCCACCAGTGGGCAGGGGCCCTTCCCCAGCTCCTACAATGAGCAGTTCTTC. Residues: CATSGQGPFPSSYNEQFF.

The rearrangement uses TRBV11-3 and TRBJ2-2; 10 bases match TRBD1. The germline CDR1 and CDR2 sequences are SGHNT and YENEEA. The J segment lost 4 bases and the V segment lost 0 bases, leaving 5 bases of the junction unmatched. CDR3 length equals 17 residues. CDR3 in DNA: TGTGCCAGCAGCTTAGACCCGGGACAGGGGTCCACCGGGGAGCTGTTTTTT. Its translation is CASSLDPGQGSTGELFF.

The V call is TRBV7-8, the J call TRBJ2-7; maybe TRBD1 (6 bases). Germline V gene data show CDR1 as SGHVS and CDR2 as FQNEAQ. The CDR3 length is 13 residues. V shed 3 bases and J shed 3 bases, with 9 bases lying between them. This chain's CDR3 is CASSFRTDYEQYV. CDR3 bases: TGTGCCAGCAGCTTTAGGACAGACTACGAGCAGTACGTC.

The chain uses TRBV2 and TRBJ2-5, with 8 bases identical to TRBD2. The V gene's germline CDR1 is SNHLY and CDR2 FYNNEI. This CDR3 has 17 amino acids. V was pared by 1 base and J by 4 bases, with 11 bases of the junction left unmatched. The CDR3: CASSEGVGLASGETQYF. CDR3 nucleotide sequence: TGTGCCAGCAGTGAAGGAGTAGGACTAGCCTCCGGAGAGACCCAGTACTTC.

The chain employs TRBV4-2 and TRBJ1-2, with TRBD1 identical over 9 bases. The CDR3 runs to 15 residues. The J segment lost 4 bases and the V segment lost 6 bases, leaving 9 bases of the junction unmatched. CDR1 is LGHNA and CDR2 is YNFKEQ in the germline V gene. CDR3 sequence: CASRVEGQGIYGYTF. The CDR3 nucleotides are TGTGCCAGCAGGGTGGAAGGACAGGGGATCTATGGCTACACCTTC.

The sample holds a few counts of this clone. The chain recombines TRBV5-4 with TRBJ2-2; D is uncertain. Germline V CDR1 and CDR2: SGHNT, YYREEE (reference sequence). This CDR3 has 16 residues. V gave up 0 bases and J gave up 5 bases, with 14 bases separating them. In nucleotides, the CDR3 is TGTGCCAGCAGCTTGGACAGCGACCTGCGGACCGGGGAGCTGTTTTTT. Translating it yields CASSLDSDLRTGELFF.

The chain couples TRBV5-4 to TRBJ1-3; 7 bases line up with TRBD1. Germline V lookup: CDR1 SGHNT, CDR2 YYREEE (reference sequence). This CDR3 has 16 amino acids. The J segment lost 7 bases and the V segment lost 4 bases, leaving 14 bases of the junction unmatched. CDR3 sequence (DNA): TGTGCCAGCAGCACTAAAACAGGGGCGAACCCCAACACCATATATTTT. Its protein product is CASSTKTGANPNTIYF.

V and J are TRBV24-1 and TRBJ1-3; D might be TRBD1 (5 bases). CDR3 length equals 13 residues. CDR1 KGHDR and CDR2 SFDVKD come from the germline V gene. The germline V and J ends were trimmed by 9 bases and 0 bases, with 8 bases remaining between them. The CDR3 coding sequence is TGTGCCACCTCCGACAGCTCTGGAAACACCATATATTTT. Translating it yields CATSDSSGNTIYF.

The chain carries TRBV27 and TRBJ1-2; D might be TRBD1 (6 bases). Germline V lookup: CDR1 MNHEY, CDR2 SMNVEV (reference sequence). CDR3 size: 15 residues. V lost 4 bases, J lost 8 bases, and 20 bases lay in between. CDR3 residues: CASSSEYRDYGGYTF. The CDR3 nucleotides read TGTGCCAGCAGTTCGGAATACAGGGACTATGGAGGCTACACCTTC.

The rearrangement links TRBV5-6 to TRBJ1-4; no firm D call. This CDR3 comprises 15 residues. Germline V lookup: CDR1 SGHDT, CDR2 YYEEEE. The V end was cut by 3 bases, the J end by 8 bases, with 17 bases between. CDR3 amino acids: CASSSSSGAQEKLFF. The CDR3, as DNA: TGTGCCAGCAGCTCTAGTTCTGGCGCTCAAGAAAAACTGTTTTTT.